The 10 T cell receptor beta chains given below trace back to one sample, sequenced in a study of post-analysis software for immune sequencing data. Whole-study results and caveats: When patients were compared with controls, about five TRBV segments were more frequent, TRBV5-6, TRBV5-1 and TRBV20-1 among them.

Unique molecular identifiers were carried by the TCR beta cDNA libraries. TCRdb reprocessed the PCR reads with MiXCR, giving one entry per CDR3 protein. The sample includes about 770,000 distinct CDR3 sequences, more than 45% of them seen just once. No antigen has been assigned to these receptors. The sample consisted of blood. The receptors shown here come from a girl aged 5-17 years with multiple sclerosis.

This clonotype was found many times. CDR3 amino acids: CASSRSSDADTQYF. The CDR3 coding sequence is TGTGCCAGCAGTCGATCTAGCGATGCAGATACGCAGTATTTT. This chain joins TRBV12-3 or TRBV12-4 and TRBJ2-3; D perhaps matches TRBD2 (6 bases). The V end lost 5 bases, the J end lost 4 bases, and 13 bases lay between the germline ends. This CDR3 spans 14 amino acids.

The J gene is TRBJ2-3, the V gene TRBV6-5; 10 nucleotides line up with TRBD2. The CDR3 is 14 residues long. CDR1 MNHEY and CDR2 SVGAGI come from the germline V gene. The V gene end was trimmed by 6 bases and the J gene end by 5 bases; junction bases not matched to a gene: 5. CDR3 nucleotides: TGTGCCAGCAGCCTTAGCGGGAGGCTAGATACGCAGTATTTT. Protein: CASSLSGRLDTQYF.

The gene calls are TRBV24-1 and TRBJ2-1; D uncertain. The CDR3 runs 15 residues. The V and J ends lost 3 bases and 6 bases respectively, with 14 bases between them. CDR1 KGHDR and CDR2 SFDVKD come from the germline V gene. The DNA of the CDR3 is TGTGCCACCAGTGATGGGCGGATTCCCGGCAATGAGCAGTTCTTC. Its translation is CATSDGRIPGNEQFF.

A note on this clonotype: The junction departs from the called germline gene at one end, perhaps through a read error. The chain employs TRBV5-6 and TRBJ2-7; D gene ambiguous. The J call may be faulty, since TRBJ2-5 better matches the DNA end. Germline V gives CDR1 SGHDT, CDR2 YYEEEE. The CDR3 runs 16 residues. This CDR3 is CASNLSTSLRLETQYF. CDR3 DNA sequence: TGTGCCAGCAACTTGAGCACATCATTGAGGTTGGAGACCCAGTACTTC.

The count of this clonotype is one. The chain employs TRBV29-1 and TRBJ2-1; perhaps TRBD1 as D (6 bases). The V gene lost 3 bases and the J gene lost 2 bases, with 8 bases spanning the gap. Germline-derived CDR1 and CDR2 are SQVTM and ANQGSEA. The CDR3 runs 13 residues. The CDR3 DNA reads as TGCAGCGTTGACAGGGGACCCTACAATGAGCAGTTCTTC. Translated: CSVDRGPYNEQFF.

The sample holds a few counts of this clonotype. This chain links TRBV11-1 with TRBJ2-7, with D hard to call. CDR1 is SGHAT and CDR2 is FQDESV in the germline V gene (reference sequence). CDR3 length: 13 residues. Trimming left V 5 bases short and J 7 bases short, with 15 bases between. In nucleotides, the CDR3 is TGTGCCAGCAGCCCCCAACACCCTCGGGAGCAGTACTTC. This encodes CASSPQHPREQYF.

As concerns this clonotype: One end of the junction fails to match germline, which may point to a read error. V gene TRBV3-1 combines with J gene TRBJ2-5; 7 nucleotides align to TRBD1. The CDR3 loop spans 15 amino acids. Germline lookup yields CDR1 LGHDT and CDR2 YNNKEL (reference sequence). CDR3 coding DNA: TGTGCCGGCAGCCCAGGACAGGCAGGCCAAGAGACCCAGTACTTC. Encoded protein: CAGSPGQAGQETQYF.

This clonotype was observed a handful of times. The V call is TRBV30, the J call TRBJ1-2, with D hard to call. This CDR3 comprises 14 residues. V was trimmed by 0 bases and J by 1 base, leaving 9 bases between them. CDR1 is GTSNPN and CDR2 is SVGIG in the germline V gene (reference sequence). The CDR3: CAWSVEGFNYGYTF. The CDR3 bases are TGTGCCTGGAGTGTAGAAGGGTTTAACTATGGCTACACCTTC.

The chain recombines TRBV7-3 with TRBJ2-2; D is perhaps TRBD1 (6 bases). From germline, CDR1 is SGHTA and CDR2 FQGTGA. The CDR3 has 15 residues. Deletions cut 5 bases from V and 4 bases from J, with 14 bases between. The CDR3 nucleotides read TGTGCCAGCAGCCAGAAACAGGGCACCACCGGGGAGCTGTTTTTT. As protein: CASSQKQGTTGELFF.

A few counts support this clonotype. The V call is TRBV29-1, the J call TRBJ2-5; 7 positions match TRBD1. V was pared by 4 bases and J by 2 bases, with 10 bases of the junction left unmatched. The length of the CDR3 is 15 residues. Germline CDR1 SQVTM, CDR2 ANQGSEA. The CDR3 protein is CSVGDYRGQQETQYF. CDR3 in DNA: TGCAGCGTTGGTGACTACAGGGGTCAGCAAGAGACCCAGTACTTC.